This record covers a single T cell receptor (beta chain). Antigen: not known. The CDR3 contains 14 residues. Per the germline V gene, CDR1 is MNHEY and CDR2 is SMNVEV (reference sequence). Between the trimmed V and J ends, which lost 5 bases and 1 base, there was a span of 10 bases. This sample was taken from a study of T cells in localized non-small cell lung cancer. Study-level findings and limits: Appearance in adjacent lung was seen for a median around 61 of the top 100 tumor clones. Sequence data derive from only one tumor region, so heterogeneity remains possible.

The data were produced by immunoSEQ multiplex PCR, yet TCRdb's version contains in-frame clones alone and is incomplete. This table has tens of thousands of clones, 85% to 90% appearing once. The sample in question was PBMCs, obtained before any cancer treatment. The chain carries TRBV27 and TRBJ2-3; D is unclear. This TCR derives from a woman aged 40-70 years with stage II squamous cell lung carcinoma. The CDR3 is CASSPAAGTDTQYF. In DNA, the CDR3 is TGTGCCAGCAGTCCCGCCGCCGGCACAGATACGCAGTATTTT.